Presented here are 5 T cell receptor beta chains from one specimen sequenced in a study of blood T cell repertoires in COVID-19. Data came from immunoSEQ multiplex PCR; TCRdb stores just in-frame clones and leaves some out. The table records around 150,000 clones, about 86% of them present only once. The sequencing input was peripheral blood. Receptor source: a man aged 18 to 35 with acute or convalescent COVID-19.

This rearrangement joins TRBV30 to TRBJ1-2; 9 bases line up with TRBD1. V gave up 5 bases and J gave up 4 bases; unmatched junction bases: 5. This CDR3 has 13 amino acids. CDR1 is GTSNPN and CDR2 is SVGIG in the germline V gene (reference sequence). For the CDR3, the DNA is TGTGCCTGGGGTGGACAGGGGATCTATGGCTACACCTTC. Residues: CAWGGQGIYGYTF.

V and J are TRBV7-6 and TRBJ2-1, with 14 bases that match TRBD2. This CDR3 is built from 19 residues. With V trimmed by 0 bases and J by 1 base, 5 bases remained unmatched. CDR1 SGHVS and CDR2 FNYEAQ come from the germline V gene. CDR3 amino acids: CASSLARTSGGRSYNEQFF. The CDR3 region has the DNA TGTGCCAGCAGCTTAGCCCGGACTAGCGGGGGGCGGTCCTACAATGAGCAGTTCTTC. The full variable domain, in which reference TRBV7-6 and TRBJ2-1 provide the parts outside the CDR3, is GAGVSQSPRYKVTKRGQDVALRCDPISGHVSLYWYRQALGQGPEFLTYFNYEAQQDKSGLPNDRFSAERPEGSISTLTIQRTEQRDSAMYRCASSLARTSGGRSYNEQFFGPGTRLTVL.

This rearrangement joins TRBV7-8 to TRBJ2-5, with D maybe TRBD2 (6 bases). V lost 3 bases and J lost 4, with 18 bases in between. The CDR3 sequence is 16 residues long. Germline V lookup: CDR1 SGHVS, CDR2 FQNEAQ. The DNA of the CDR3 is TGTGCCAGCAGCTTCTTATTAAGTGAGGGAGGAGAGACCCAGTACTTC. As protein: CASSFLLSEGGETQYF.

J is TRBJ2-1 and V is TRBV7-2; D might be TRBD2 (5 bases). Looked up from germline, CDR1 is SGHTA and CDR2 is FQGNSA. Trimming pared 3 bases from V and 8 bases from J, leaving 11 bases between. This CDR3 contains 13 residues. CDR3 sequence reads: CASSFSSVDEQFF. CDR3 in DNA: TGTGCCAGCAGCTTTAGTAGCGTGGATGAGCAGTTCTTC.

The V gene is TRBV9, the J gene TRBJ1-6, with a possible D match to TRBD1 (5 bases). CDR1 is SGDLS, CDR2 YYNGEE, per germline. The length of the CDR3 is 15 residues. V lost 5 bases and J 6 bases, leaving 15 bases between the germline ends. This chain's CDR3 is CASRANPTANSPLHF. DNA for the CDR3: TGTGCCAGCAGGGCGAATCCGACAGCTAATTCACCCCTCCACTTT.